The rows below give T cell receptor beta chains drawn from one sample of a study of T cells after yellow fever vaccination. TCRdb called the 5' RACE reads again in MiXCR, with one record for every CDR3 protein. The repertoire has under 15,000 distinct CDR3 sequences, roughly 5.8% of them found once; the top ten carry 0.7% to 1%. The sequencing here drew on PBMCs, either bulk or a sorted T-cell subset (CD4+, CD8+, memory, or dextramer-sorted; not recorded which), taken on the day of the yellow fever booster vaccination. The source of these receptors is a man aged 30 to 45 who received the YFV17D yellow fever vaccine. Each CDR3 is given with its conserved first and last residue. D genes are given only for firm matches. The size entry is marked missing in some rows and otherwise reads once, few, many or a size class.

D: NA; V: TRBV15; size: many; J: TRBJ2-7; DNA: TGTGCCACCAGCAGAGATCCGGGGAGGGAGCAGTACTTC; CDR3: CATSRDPGREQYF
D: NA; V: TRBV14; size: many; J: TRBJ2-6; DNA: TGTGCCAGCAGCCAAGTCGGGGGCTCTGGGGCCAACGTCCTGACTTTC; CDR3: CASSQVGGSGANVLTF
D: TRBD2; V: TRBV12-3/TRBV12-4; size: many; J: TRBJ2-2; DNA: TGTGCCAGCAGCGTGGGTTGGACTAGTAGGTCCGGGGAGCTGTTTTTT; CDR3: CASSVGWTSRSGELFF
D: NA; V: TRBV18; size: many; J: TRBJ1-1; DNA: TGTGCCAGCTCTCAAACAGGGCTAACTGAAGCTTTCTTT; CDR3: CASSQTGLTEAFF
D: TRBD2; V: TRBV20-1; size: many; J: TRBJ2-5; DNA: TGCAGTGCTAGAGATGGCGGGAGTAGAGAGACCCAGTACTTC; CDR3: CSARDGGSRETQYF
D: NA; V: TRBV20-1; size: many; J: TRBJ1-1; DNA: TGCAGTGCTCCCCGACCGGGGGTCACTGAAGCTTTCTTT; CDR3: CSAPRPGVTEAFF
D: TRBD1; V: TRBV19; size: many; J: TRBJ2-2; DNA: TGTGCCAGTAGTAACCGATACCCGGGACAGACTACTGATGACACCGGGGAGCTGTTTTTT; CDR3: CASSNRYPGQTTDDTGELFF
D: NA; V: TRBV7-2; size: few; J: TRBJ1-1; DNA: TGTGCCAGCAGCGCTTTACATGGGACCACTGAAGCTTTCTTT; CDR3: CASSALHGTTEAFF
D: NA; V: TRBV12-3/TRBV12-4; size: NA; J: TRBJ2-7; DNA: TGTGCCAGCAGTTTAGGCGTCTCCTACGAGCAGTACTTC; CDR3: CASSLGVSYEQYF
D: TRBD1; V: TRBV6-2/TRBV6-3; size: many; J: TRBJ1-5; DNA: TGTGCCAGTACTACAGGGGGTTTTCAGCCCCAGCATTTT; CDR3: CASTTGGFQPQHF
D: NA; V: TRBV29-1; size: many; J: TRBJ1-4; DNA: TGCAGCGTTGGGGGTCGCGACATTGAAAAACTGTTTTTT; CDR3: CSVGGRDIEKLFF
D: NA; V: TRBV29-1; size: many; J: TRBJ2-3; DNA: TGCAGCGTTGAGAGGGGGGGGCCAGATACGCAGTATTTT; CDR3: CSVERGGPDTQYF
D: NA; V: TRBV27; size: medium-sized; J: TRBJ2-1; DNA: TGTGCCAGCAGTTTAGGGCAGGGGGGTTACAATGAGCAGTTCTTC; CDR3: CASSLGQGGYNEQFF
D: TRBD2; V: TRBV5-1; size: many; J: TRBJ2-6; DNA: TGCGCCAGCAGCTTGGAGGGGCGGGGGGCGTCAGCCAACGTCCTGACTTTC; CDR3: CASSLEGRGASANVLTF
D: NA; V: TRBV3-1; size: many; J: TRBJ1-2; DNA: TGTGCCAGCAGCCAAGAGGGAGGGCGCCGCCACACCTTC; CDR3: CASSQEGGRRHTF
D: NA; V: TRBV3-1; size: many; J: TRBJ1-5; DNA: TGTGCCAGCAGCCAATATTCAGACCAGCCCCAGCATTTT; CDR3: CASSQYSDQPQHF
D: NA; V: TRBV20-1; size: NA; J: TRBJ2-7; DNA: TGCAGTGCACAAGCGAGCGGCAGGTTCTACGAGCAGTACTTC; CDR3: CSAQASGRFYEQYF
D: NA; V: TRBV5-1; size: medium-sized; J: TRBJ2-1; DNA: TGCGCCAGCCACGACACCAGCTCCTACAATGAGCAGTTCTTC; CDR3: CASHDTSSYNEQFF
D: NA; V: TRBV20-1; size: many; J: TRBJ1-5; DNA: TGCAGTGCTAGCGACCTGACTCACTATAGCAATCAGCCCCAGCATTTT; CDR3: CSASDLTHYSNQPQHF
D: NA; V: TRBV5-5; size: many; J: TRBJ1-2; DNA: TGTGCCAGCAGCCCCCCACAGGCCTATGGCTACACCTTC; CDR3: CASSPPQAYGYTF